This T cell receptor (beta chain) was captured in a study of human T cells and chemical hapten exposure. Study-wide background: DPC at 2% was the sensitizing agent, placed on roughly 2 cm by roughly 2 cm of upper inner arm skin. Study-wide points: Expanded TCR sets contained significantly more large CDR3 similarity clusters than controls. Higher patch test scores went with higher counts of PT1 expanded TCRs.

Time point here: patch test 1, 2 weeks after DPC sensitization. Regarding treatment: therapeutic diphenylcyclopropenone sensitization with weekly scalp DPC. Total RNA was isolated from unfractionated whole blood. The table lists this clonotype with a few counts. What it binds is unknown. TCRdb used MiXCR to reprocess the RACE reads, holding one entry per CDR3 protein. The sample has 300,000 to 350,000 distinct CDR3 sequences; around 7% are singletons. V was shortened by 3 bases and J by 2 bases, with 5 bases between the two germline ends. CDR1 and CDR2 from the germline V gene are DFQATT and SNEGSKA (reference sequence). CDR3 size: 12 residues.

This material consisted of whole blood, taken in connection with sensitization to the hapten diphenylcyclopropenone (DPC). The sequence came from a woman aged 18-29 years with alopecia areata. Some clones in this sample may be carry-over from other donors' samples. The chain employs TRBV20-1 and TRBJ1-5; D unresolved. CDR3 residues: CSASTRNQPQHF. In nucleotides, the CDR3 is TGCAGTGCTAGTACTCGCAATCAGCCCCAGCATTTT.